Many counts were recorded for the clone carrying this T cell receptor (beta chain). The source of the sample is a study of T cells after yellow fever vaccination. TCRdb re-derived calls from the 5' RACE reads in MiXCR, one entry per CDR3 protein. The profile covers about 240,000 distinct CDR3 sequences, with roughly 3.7% appearing a single time and about 20% taken by the ten largest. The clonotype originates from a young man who received the YFV17D yellow fever vaccine. The input for sequencing was PBMCs, taken 15 days after the yellow fever booster vaccination.

DNA of the CDR3: TGCAGTGTTCTTAGCGGGGGGGCCTACAATGAGCAGTTCTTC. Its protein product is CSVLSGGAYNEQFF. This chain uses TRBV20-1 with TRBJ2-1; 11 bases align to TRBD2. CDR1 is DFQATT, CDR2 SNEGSKA, per germline (reference sequence). J lost 2 bases, V lost 7 bases, and 4 bases had no gene match. The CDR3 loop spans 14 amino acids.